The 21 T cell receptor beta chains below were found in one sample sequenced in a study of CD8+ T cells in alopecia areata. Reverse transcription of extracted RNA yielded cDNA, which provided the sequencing template. Assay used: immunoSEQ multiplex PCR; TCRdb lists only in-frame clones, some missing. The sample includes more than 140,000 clones, about 86% of them seen just once. The treatment here: oral pan-JAK inhibitor, 5-10 mg twice daily. This specimen was CD8+ T cells sorted from blood, taken at week 4, from a patient treated with tofacitinib. These TCRs come from a human donor with alopecia areata.

This clone turned up a few times. The rearrangement links TRBV7-8 to TRBJ2-2; 9 bases align to TRBD1. J gave up 7 bases and V 5 bases, and 14 bases lay outside the gene matches. The length of the CDR3 is 17 residues. Germline values: CDR1 SGHVS, CDR2 FQNEAQ. The CDR3 loop reads CASSDDADRGFGGELFF. CDR3 nucleotide sequence: TGTGCCAGCAGCGATGATGCGGACAGGGGTTTTGGCGGGGAGCTGTTTTTT. The full variable domain, in which reference TRBV7-8 and TRBJ2-2 provide the parts outside the CDR3, is GAGVSQSPRYKVAKRGQDVALRCDPISGHVSLFWYQQALGQGPEFLTYFQNEAQLDKSGLPSDRFFAERPEGSVSTLKIQRTQQEDSAVYLCASSDDADRGFGGELFFGEGSRLTVL.

The genes are TRBV27 and TRBJ2-7; D is perhaps TRBD2 (5 bases). The V gene lost 3 bases and the J gene lost 3 bases, with 9 bases spanning the gap. The germline V gene has CDR1 MNHEY and CDR2 SMNVEV (reference sequence). The CDR3 is 13 amino acids. The CDR3 sequence is CASSFGIDYEQYF. CDR3 sequence (DNA): TGTGCCAGCAGTTTCGGGATCGACTACGAGCAGTACTTC.

The chain links TRBV6-1 to TRBJ2-7, with D uncertain. Germline CDR1 reads MNHNS; CDR2 reads SASEGT. This CDR3 region has 10 residues. V dropped 10 bases and J dropped 4 bases, with 8 bases sitting between them. The CDR3 spells CATVSYEQYF. The CDR3 bases are TGTGCCACCGTATCATACGAGCAGTACTTC.

The chain carries TRBV5-6 and TRBJ2-2; D is undetermined. From germline, CDR1 is SGHDT and CDR2 YYEEEE. Trimming pared 1 base from V and 1 base from J, leaving 11 bases between. The CDR3 is 16 residues long. Here the CDR3 reads CASSLMAVWNTGELFF. CDR3 coding DNA: TGTGCCAGCAGCTTGATGGCAGTTTGGAACACCGGGGAGCTGTTTTTT.

The rearrangement uses TRBV7-9 and TRBJ2-5; D is tentatively TRBD1 or TRBD2 (5 bases each). This CDR3 has 18 residues. Germline assignment: CDR1 SEHNR and CDR2 FQNEAQ (reference sequence). The ends were cut back, 4 bases at V and 7 bases at J, with 28 bases in the middle. The DNA for the CDR3 is TGTGCCAGCAGCTCCTCGGAACCGGGACGAAATAGTCTGGGGACCCAGTACTTC. It codes for CASSSSEPGRNSLGTQYF.

The J gene is TRBJ2-7, the V gene TRBV25-1; 9 nucleotides align to TRBD1. The CDR3 length is 14 residues. The V gene end was trimmed by 1 base and the J gene end by 3 bases; junction bases not matched to a gene: 1. Germline loops: CDR1 MGHDK, CDR2 SYGVNS. The CDR3 nucleotides read TGTGCCAGCAGTGAATGGGACAGGGTCTACGAGCAGTACTTC. Translating gives CASSEWDRVYEQYF.

This chain joins TRBV11-2 and TRBJ2-7, with D tentatively TRBD2 (5 bases). V dropped 0 bases and J dropped 2 bases, with 17 bases sitting between them. This CDR3 has 17 amino acids. Per the germline V gene, CDR1 is SGHAT and CDR2 is FQNNGV. The CDR3 bases are TGTGCCAGCAGCTTAGATAAATTTGGGAGACGGCCCTACGAGCAGTACTTC. It codes for CASSLDKFGRRPYEQYF.

The chain uses TRBV7-9 and TRBJ2-2; no firm D call. The CDR3 has 14 residues. V lost 6 bases, J lost 7 bases, and 15 bases lay in between. Per germline, CDR1 SEHNR and CDR2 FQNEAQ (reference sequence). The CDR3 spells CASSPMQSGGELFF. In nucleotides, the CDR3 is TGTGCCAGCAGTCCAATGCAGTCTGGCGGGGAGCTGTTTTTT.

The CDR3 region is CASRGQPENTEAFF. DNA for the CDR3: TGTGCCAGCAGGGGACAGCCCGAGAACACTGAAGCTTTCTTT. The chain couples TRBV6-4 to TRBJ1-1; 7 nucleotides match TRBD1. This CDR3 region has 14 residues. CDR1 is MRHNA and CDR2 is SNTAGT in the germline V gene. V gave up 6 bases and J gave up 1 base; unmatched junction bases: 5.

CDR3 nucleotide sequence: TGTGCCAGCAGCCAAGAGGGCTCCCCCGGCAACTACGAGCAGTACTTC. It specifies CASSQEGSPGNYEQYF. The V gene is TRBV4-2, the J gene TRBJ2-7; D not resolved. Germline V gives CDR1 LGHNA, CDR2 YNFKEQ. V gave up 0 bases and J gave up 3 bases, with 15 bases separating them. The CDR3 sequence is 16 residues long.

This chain links TRBV27 with TRBJ2-7; 9 positions match TRBD1. Germline V gene data show CDR1 as MNHEY and CDR2 as SMNVEV (reference sequence). This CDR3 has 15 residues. Trimming at V came to 7 bases and at J to 7 bases, leaving 14 bases not matched to a gene. In nucleotides, the CDR3 is TGTGCCAGCATTTCAACGGGACAGGGCTCTGTGGAGCAGTACTTC. It is translated as CASISTGQGSVEQYF.

V gene TRBV25-1 combines with J gene TRBJ1-4; tentatively, D is TRBD1 (6 bases). This CDR3 is built from 14 residues. Germline V lookup: CDR1 MGHDK, CDR2 SYGVNS. V was pared by 3 bases and J by 8 bases, with 13 bases between. This CDR3 is CASSDVGGREKLFF. The CDR3, as DNA: TGTGCCAGCAGTGACGTAGGGGGGCGCGAAAAACTGTTTTTT.

V gene TRBV5-6 combines with J gene TRBJ1-2; no reliable D call. Germline values: CDR1 SGHDT, CDR2 YYEEEE. The CDR3 runs 14 residues. Trimming cost V 0 bases and J 1 base, with 7 bases left between them. The CDR3 loop reads CASSLDADNYGYTF. CDR3 nucleotides: TGTGCCAGCAGCTTGGATGCGGATAACTATGGCTACACCTTC.

The chain employs TRBV29-1 and TRBJ2-7; weak D call: TRBD2 (5 bases). With 2 bases removed from V and 1 base from J, the gap between germline ends came to 9 bases. The V gene's germline CDR1 is SQVTM and CDR2 ANQGSEA. The CDR3 is 13 amino acids. The CDR3 nucleotides are TGCAGCGTTGAATGGCTAGCTTCCTACGAGCAGTACTTC. As protein: CSVEWLASYEQYF.

This chain connects TRBV29-1 to TRBJ2-7; D remains ambiguous. This CDR3 is built from 12 residues. Germline CDR1 reads SQVTM; CDR2 reads ANQGSEA. Between the trimmed V and J ends, which lost 5 bases and 2 bases, there was a span of 10 bases. The CDR3: CSVRVEAYEQYF. The CDR3 DNA reads as TGCAGCGTTCGGGTCGAGGCCTACGAGCAGTACTTC.

The table lists this clone with many counts. V is TRBV7-9 and J is TRBJ2-5; D may be TRBD1 (6 bases). The germline V gene has CDR1 SEHNR and CDR2 FQNEAQ (reference sequence). The CDR3 is made up of 14 amino acids. V was shortened by 5 bases and J by 3 bases, with 13 bases between the two germline ends. CDR3 loop: CASSLREGEETQYF. The CDR3 DNA reads as TGTGCCAGCAGCCTCCGAGAGGGGGAAGAGACCCAGTACTTC.

The V call is TRBV2, the J call TRBJ1-5; D gene ambiguous. In germline, CDR1 is SNHLY, CDR2 FYNNEI. V gave up 1 base and J gave up 4 bases, with 8 bases separating them. The CDR3 loop spans 14 amino acids. This chain's CDR3 is CASSEEGVNQPQHF. DNA of the CDR3: TGTGCCAGCAGTGAAGAAGGAGTTAATCAGCCCCAGCATTTT.

A single count supports this clone. The gene calls are TRBV5-1 and TRBJ2-5, with 7 bases identical to TRBD1. Germline V gene sequence: CDR1 SGHRS, CDR2 YFSETQ. J gave up 2 bases and V 4 bases, and 5 bases lay outside the gene matches. The CDR3 covers 14 residues. In nucleotides, the CDR3 is TGCGCCAGCAGCCCCGGGACAGCTCAAGAGACCCAGTACTTC. Translating it yields CASSPGTAQETQYF. Using reference TRBV5-1 and TRBJ2-5 for the parts outside the CDR3, the full variable domain is KAGVTQTPRYLIKTRGQQVTLSCSPISGHRSVSWYQQTPGQGLQFLFEYFSETQRNKGNFPGRFSGRQFSNSRSEMNVSTLELGDSALYLCASSPGTAQETQYFGPGTRLLVL.

The CDR3 sequence is CASSLTTTDTQYF. The CDR3 coding sequence is TGTGCCAGCAGCTTGACTACCACAGATACGCAGTATTTT. The V and J genes are TRBV5-5 and TRBJ2-3; D remains ambiguous. This CDR3 contains 13 residues. CDR1 is SGHKS, CDR2 YYEKEE, per germline (reference sequence). Deletions cut 1 base from V and 2 bases from J, with 5 bases between.

The chain has TRBV10-2 and TRBJ1-5; no reliable D call. The CDR3 is 14 amino acids. V gave up 6 bases and J gave up 2 bases, with 11 bases separating them. Per germline, CDR1 WSHSY and CDR2 SAAADI. The CDR3 sequence: CASSSLEGNQPQHF. CDR3 coding DNA: TGCGCCAGCAGCTCTTTAGAGGGCAATCAGCCCCAGCATTTT.

A few counts support this clone. The chain joins TRBV29-1 to TRBJ2-7; perhaps TRBD2 as D (5 bases). The CDR3 runs to 13 residues. Germline V lookup: CDR1 SQVTM, CDR2 ANQGSEA. V dropped 3 bases and J dropped 6 bases, with 15 bases sitting between them. CDR3 bases: TGCAGCGTTGAGGCAGGAGGAGGTTCCGAGCAGTACTTC. Translation gives CSVEAGGGSEQYF.